These 32 T cell receptor beta chains were all obtained from the same sample, sequenced in a study of cytomegalovirus exposure and HLA in healthy donors. PCR used 60 Vbeta primers and 13 Jbeta primers. Sequenced by immunoSEQ multiplex PCR; TCRdb stores in-frame clones only, minus some. The sample shows 150,000 or so clones, around 78% of them seen only once. Sequenced input: PBMCs. All receptors come from a woman aged 35 to 49 in good health and CMV-seronegative.

In regard to this clone: The junction and the germline gene differ at one end; a read error may be behind it. J is TRBJ2-2 and V is TRBV27; TRBD2 aligns across 9 bases. Germline V gives CDR1 MNHEY, CDR2 SMNVEV (reference sequence). This CDR3 region has 15 residues. CDR3 loop: CASSFSGRNPGELFF. In nucleotides, the CDR3 is TGTGCCAGCAGTTTCAGCGGGAGGAACCCCGGGGAGCTGTTTTTT.

The V call is TRBV6-6, the J call TRBJ1-5; D not certain. The germline gives CDR1 MNHNY, CDR2 SVGAGI (reference sequence). This CDR3 is built from 14 residues. Trimming left V 4 bases short and J 3 bases short, with 10 bases between. The CDR3: CASSSQAFNQPQHF. Here the CDR3 DNA reads TGTGCCAGCAGTTCTCAGGCGTTCAATCAGCCCCAGCATTTT.

The J gene is TRBJ1-1, the V gene TRBV7-3, with D possibly TRBD1 on 5 matching bases. V lost 5 bases and J 2 bases, leaving 18 bases between the germline ends. Germline assignment: CDR1 SGHTA and CDR2 FQGTGA. The CDR3 length is 16 residues. The CDR3 sequence: CASSPSVLDSNTEAFF. DNA of the CDR3: TGTGCCAGCAGCCCATCGGTCCTTGACAGCAACACTGAAGCTTTCTTT.

This chain links TRBV11-1 with TRBJ2-7, with 7 positions matching TRBD2. V shed 5 bases, J shed 1 base, and the junction held 5 bases outside the gene matches. The CDR3 is 14 amino acids. The germline V gene has CDR1 SGHAT and CDR2 FQDESV (reference sequence). In DNA, the CDR3 is TGTGCCAGCAGCCTCCGGGAGGCGTCCTACGAGCAGTACTTC. Its translation is CASSLREASYEQYF.

The chain joins TRBV27 to TRBJ1-1, with a weak D call TRBD1 (6 bases). The CDR3 runs 15 residues. Germline V gene sequence: CDR1 MNHEY, CDR2 SMNVEV (reference sequence). Trimming took off 6 bases at V and 4 bases at J, with 18 bases between the two ends. CDR3 bases: TGTGCCAGCAGCAAAGGGGCAGGGGCGGGCACTGAAGCTTTCTTT. It encodes CASSKGAGAGTEAFF.

This chain joins TRBV6-6 and TRBJ2-7, with D maybe TRBD2 (6 bases). Germline V lookup: CDR1 MNHNY, CDR2 SVGAGI (reference sequence). V lost 7 bases, J lost 0 bases, and 16 bases lay in between. The CDR3 runs 15 residues. For the CDR3, the DNA is TGTGCCAGCACCCTAAGTGGGGACTTCTCCTACGAGCAGTACTTC. Translating gives CASTLSGDFSYEQYF.

The chain uses TRBV28 and TRBJ1-5; tentative D call: TRBD1 (6 bases). The V end lost 6 bases, the J end lost 4 bases, and 13 bases lay between the germline ends. The CDR3 contains 14 residues. From germline, CDR1 is MDHEN and CDR2 SYDVKM. Here the CDR3 reads CASRLQGSNQPQHF. CDR3 nucleotide sequence: TGTGCCAGCAGGCTACAGGGCAGTAATCAGCCCCAGCATTTT. Full variable domain (remainder filled in from reference TRBV28 and TRBJ1-5): DVKVTQSSRYLVKRTGEKVFLECVQDMDHENMFWYRQDPGLGLRLIYFSYDVKMKEKGDIPEGYSVSREKKERFSLILESASTNQTSMYLCASRLQGSNQPQHFGDGTRLSIL.

This rearrangement joins TRBV29-1 to TRBJ2-7; the D is unclear. Germline V gene sequence: CDR1 SQVTM, CDR2 ANQGSEA. Trimming removed 3 bases from V and 3 bases from J, with 12 bases in between. CDR3 length: 13 amino acids. CDR3 nucleotides: TGCAGCGTTGACGGAGAGGAACTCTACGAGCAGTACTTC. This gives the protein CSVDGEELYEQYF.

The chain is built from TRBV27 and TRBJ1-2; 8 bases match TRBD1. The V gene end was trimmed by 7 bases and the J gene end by 8 bases; junction bases not matched to a gene: 18. The germline CDR1 and CDR2 sequences are MNHEY and SMNVEV (reference sequence). This CDR3 region has 16 residues. The CDR3 nucleotides are TGTGCCAGCACCCAAGACGGACAGGGAAGTCGGGAAGGCTACACCTTC. Its protein is CASTQDGQGSREGYTF.

This clone was detected only once. This chain joins TRBV10-3 and TRBJ2-1; D is perhaps TRBD1 (5 bases). The germline V and J ends were trimmed by 0 bases and 8 bases, with 11 bases remaining between them. The CDR3 loop spans 14 amino acids. Germline V gene sequence: CDR1 ENHRY, CDR2 SYGVKD. The CDR3 DNA sequence: TGTGCCATCAGTGAGTCAAGTAGGGGTGATGAGCAGTTCTTC. Protein product: CAISESSRGDEQFF.

The J gene is TRBJ2-3, the V gene TRBV6-4, with 13 bases fitting TRBD2. Germline trimming cut 5 bases from V and 0 bases from J; bases unmatched to any gene: 2. Germline V gene sequence: CDR1 MRHNA, CDR2 SNTAGT. The CDR3 loop spans 16 amino acids. The CDR3 nucleotides are TGTGCCAGCAGTCTGGGACTAGCGGGAAGCACAGATACGCAGTATTTT. It specifies CASSLGLAGSTDTQYF.

The V call is TRBV2, the J call TRBJ2-5; the match to TRBD1 covers 7 bases. The germline V gene has CDR1 SNHLY and CDR2 FYNNEI. The CDR3 runs 14 residues. The V segment lost 5 bases and the J segment 2 bases; nucleotides outside the gene matches: 5. This CDR3 is CASSSDRVQETQYF. The CDR3 region has the DNA TGTGCCAGCAGTTCCGACAGGGTTCAAGAGACCCAGTACTTC.

Concerning this clone itself: Because the CDR3's place on the DNA is in doubt, the DNA is left out and the CDR3 is given as listed by TCRdb. J is TRBJ2-1 and V is TRBV2; TRBD2 is taken as the D call from the table, unchecked against the DNA. Germline CDR1 and CDR2: SNHLY and FYNNEI. The CDR3 sequence runs 15 residues, both termini included. CDR3 sequence reads: CASILEGGTYNEQFF.

The chain links TRBV18 to TRBJ1-5; tentative D call: TRBD1 (6 bases). V was trimmed by 3 bases and J by 1 base, leaving 10 bases between them. This CDR3 is 15 amino acids long. Germline CDR1 is KGHSH and CDR2 is LQKENI. CDR3 protein: CASSPRQASNQPQHF. The CDR3 coding sequence is TGTGCCAGCTCACCCCGACAGGCGAGCAATCAGCCCCAGCATTTT.

About this clone itself: This specimen includes other DNA sequences encoding the same CDR3. The chain carries TRBV30 and TRBJ1-2, with 7 nucleotides matching TRBD1. CDR1 and CDR2 (germline): GTSNPN, SVGIG (reference sequence). The V and J ends lost 2 bases and 4 bases, in that order; junction bases with no gene match: 4. The CDR3 is 13 amino acids. The DNA of the CDR3 is TGTGCCTGGAGTCCCGGGACAGCCTATGGCTACACCTTC. As protein: CAWSPGTAYGYTF.

V and J are TRBV7-6 and TRBJ2-7; 10 bases are a match to TRBD2. This CDR3 is 15 amino acids long. The ends lost 5 bases at V and 0 bases at J; junction bases unmatched: 4. Germline V gene lookup returns CDR1 SGHVS and CDR2 FNYEAQ. The CDR3 sequence is CASSPGTSDSYEQYF. The DNA of the CDR3 is TGTGCCAGCAGCCCCGGGACTAGCGACTCCTACGAGCAGTACTTC.

This CDR3 is CASSLGASGISYNEQFF. CDR3 DNA: TGTGCCAGCAGTTTAGGAGCTAGCGGGATCTCCTACAATGAGCAGTTCTTC. The chain employs TRBV28 and TRBJ2-1, with 9 bases lining up with TRBD2. CDR1 is MDHEN and CDR2 is SYDVKM in the germline V gene. Trimming cost V 2 bases and J 0 bases; bases outside gene matches: 5. The CDR3 length is 17 residues.

This clone has a single count. This chain uses TRBV7-9 with TRBJ1-2; no clear D gene. Per germline, CDR1 SEHNR and CDR2 FQNEAQ (reference sequence). CDR3 length: 12 amino acids. The V end was cut by 5 bases, the J end by 7 bases, with 11 bases between. The CDR3 sequence is CASSPNGPGYTF. CDR3 DNA sequence: TGTGCCAGCAGCCCCAATGGGCCTGGCTACACCTTC.

The rearrangement uses TRBV9 and TRBJ2-1; TRBD1 matches at 7 bases. Germline V gene lookup returns CDR1 SGDLS and CDR2 YYNGEE. The CDR3 contains 16 residues. The J segment lost 4 bases and the V segment lost 0 bases, leaving 7 bases of the junction unmatched. CDR3 protein: CASSVGQGVGYNEQFF. In nucleotides, the CDR3 is TGTGCCAGCAGCGTAGGGCAGGGGGTGGGATACAATGAGCAGTTCTTC. Together with reference TRBV9 and TRBJ2-1, the CDR3 gives the full variable domain: DSGVTQTPKHLITATGQRVTLRCSPRSGDLSVYWYQQSLDQGLQFLIQYYNGEERAKGNILERFSAQQFPDLHSELNLSSLELGDSALYFCASSVGQGVGYNEQFFGPGTRLTVL.

The rearrangement links TRBV4-1 to TRBJ2-7; a weak D match, TRBD1 (5 bases). Germline V CDR1 and CDR2: MGHRA, YSYEKL. This CDR3 contains 14 residues. V dropped 8 bases and J dropped 5 bases, with 19 bases sitting between them. The CDR3 coding sequence is TGCGCCAGCTCCCCTCAGGGAATCGTCGACGAGCAGTACTTC. The encoded protein is CASSPQGIVDEQYF.

The chain links TRBV7-3 to TRBJ1-2; 7 bases are a match to TRBD1. CDR1 SGHTA and CDR2 FQGTGA come from the germline V gene. The CDR3 spans 13 residues. The trim removed 5 bases at V and 10 bases at J, leaving 10 bases unmatched. CDR3 DNA sequence: TGTGCCAGCAGCCCAGGGGGGCGGCAGGACTACACCTTC. Translating gives CASSPGGRQDYTF.

This clone was seen just once. This chain connects TRBV28 to TRBJ2-7, with D perhaps TRBD2 (5 bases). Trimming removed 1 base at V and 0 bases at J, with 13 bases between. This CDR3 is built from 16 residues. Germline V gene lookup returns CDR1 MDHEN and CDR2 SYDVKM. The CDR3 is CASSLSSAGASYEQYF. The CDR3 nucleotides read TGTGCCAGCAGTTTATCGTCCGCGGGCGCCTCCTACGAGCAGTACTTC. The entire variable domain, with the rest obtained from reference TRBV28 and TRBJ2-7, is as follows: DVKVTQSSRYLVKRTGEKVFLECVQDMDHENMFWYRQDPGLGLRLIYFSYDVKMKEKGDIPEGYSVSREKKERFSLILESASTNQTSMYLCASSLSSAGASYEQYFGPGTRLTVT.

This sequence joins TRBV30 and TRBJ2-2, with 14 bases that match TRBD2. Trimming at V came to 3 bases and at J to 7 bases, leaving 4 bases not matched to a gene. CDR1 and CDR2 (germline): GTSNPN, SVGIG (reference sequence). The CDR3 has 15 amino acids. The CDR3 DNA reads as TGTGCCTGGAGCACGGGACTAGCGGGAGTCGGGGAGCTGTTTTTT. Its protein product is CAWSTGLAGVGELFF. The complete variable domain, with remaining parts taken from reference TRBV30 and TRBJ2-2, reads SQTIHQWPATLVQPVGSPLSLECTVEGTSNPNLYWYRQAAGRGLQLLFYSVGIGQISSEVPQNLSASRPQDRQFILSSKKLLLSDSGFYLCAWSTGLAGVGELFFGEGSRLTVL.

On this clone: At the DNA level, this CDR3 is encoded by other sequences in the same sample as well. The chain joins TRBV2 to TRBJ2-3; no clear D. The V end lost 6 bases, the J end lost 0 bases, and 4 bases lay between the germline ends. The CDR3 is made up of 12 amino acids. Per germline, CDR1 SNHLY and CDR2 FYNNEI. The CDR3 protein is CASRTSTDTQYF. CDR3 nucleotide sequence: TGTGCCAGCAGAACTAGCACAGATACGCAGTATTTT. The full variable domain, rest sourced from reference TRBV2 and TRBJ2-3, is EPEVTQTPSHQVTQMGQEVILRCVPISNHLYFYWYRQILGQKVEFLVSFYNNEISEKSEIFDDQFSVERPDGSNFTLKIRSTKLEDSAMYFCASRTSTDTQYFGPGTRLTVL.

The chain uses TRBV5-1 and TRBJ2-1; 15 nucleotides line up with TRBD2. V lost 7 bases, J lost 6 bases, and 8 bases stayed unmatched. Germline V gene sequence: CDR1 SGHRS, CDR2 YFSETQ. CDR3 length: 16 amino acids. In nucleotides, the CDR3 is TGCGCCAGCGGGGAGGGACTAGCGGGAGGTCCCAATGAGCAGTTCTTC. Translating it yields CASGEGLAGGPNEQFF.

The rearrangement joins TRBV6-5 to TRBJ1-2; 11 positions agree with TRBD1. From germline, CDR1 is MNHEY and CDR2 SVGAGI. The V gene end was trimmed by 2 bases and the J gene end by 8 bases; junction bases not matched to a gene: 7. There are 15 residues in the CDR3. The CDR3 protein is CASSYRTGGLTGYTF. CDR3 DNA sequence: TGTGCCAGCAGTTACAGGACAGGGGGCCTCACCGGCTACACCTTC.

V gene TRBV7-9 combines with J gene TRBJ1-2, with D tentatively TRBD1 (5 bases). This CDR3 contains 14 residues. V lost 4 bases to trimming and J lost 0 bases, with 9 bases between them. In germline, CDR1 is SEHNR, CDR2 FQNEAQ (reference sequence). CDR3 residues: CASSSGNANYGYTF. The DNA for the CDR3 is TGTGCCAGCAGCTCAGGGAACGCTAACTATGGCTACACCTTC.

CDR3: CASSWDRGGTEAFF. DNA of the CDR3: TGCGCCAGCAGCTGGGACAGGGGAGGGACTGAAGCTTTCTTT. The chain carries TRBV5-1 and TRBJ1-1, with 10 bases fitting TRBD1. V was clipped by 3 bases and J by 5 bases; unmatched bases: 4. CDR1 and CDR2 from the germline V gene are SGHRS and YFSETQ. The CDR3 is 14 residues long. Full variable domain (outside the CDR3, taken from reference TRBV5-1 and TRBJ1-1): KAGVTQTPRYLIKTRGQQVTLSCSPISGHRSVSWYQQTPGQGLQFLFEYFSETQRNKGNFPGRFSGRQFSNSRSEMNVSTLELGDSALYLCASSWDRGGTEAFFGQGTRLTVV.

The chain recombines TRBV2 with TRBJ1-5, with TRBD1 matching over 8 bases. The CDR3 spans 12 residues. Per germline, CDR1 SNHLY and CDR2 FYNNEI. The V segment lost 8 bases and the J segment 6 bases; nucleotides outside the gene matches: 3. The CDR3: CASATGGQPQHF. As DNA, the CDR3 is TGTGCCAGCGCCACAGGGGGTCAGCCCCAGCATTTT.

This clone was detected a few times. The chain links TRBV30 to TRBJ2-1, with D perhaps TRBD1 (6 bases). The ends were cut back, 1 base at V and 15 bases at J, with 19 bases in the middle. The CDR3 length is 13 residues. CDR1 and CDR2 (germline): GTSNPN, SVGIG (reference sequence). The CDR3 DNA reads TGTGCCTGGAGTGACCCCTCCACAGGGCTGGGGTTCTTC. Protein product: CAWSDPSTGLGFF. Combining the CDR3 with reference TRBV30 and TRBJ2-1 gives the whole variable domain SQTIHQWPATLVQPVGSPLSLECTVEGTSNPNLYWYRQAAGRGLQLLFYSVGIGQISSEVPQNLSASRPQDRQFILSSKKLLLSDSGFYLCAWSDPSTGLGFFGPGTRLTVL.

A word on this clone: At the DNA level, this CDR3 is encoded by other sequences in the same sample as well. The CDR3 is CSVGQGGTEAFF. Here the CDR3 DNA reads TGCAGCGTTGGACAGGGAGGCACTGAAGCTTTCTTT. The chain recombines TRBV29-1 with TRBJ1-1; 7 nucleotides line up with TRBD1. The V segment lost 4 bases and the J segment 4 bases; nucleotides outside the gene matches: 3. There are 12 residues in the CDR3. Germline CDR1 reads SQVTM; CDR2 reads ANQGSEA.

This clone showed up just a few times. This chain links TRBV6-5 with TRBJ2-7; 9 bases agree with TRBD1. V was pared by 5 bases and J by 6 bases, with 8 bases of the junction left unmatched. From germline, CDR1 is MNHEY and CDR2 SVGAGI. This CDR3 is 14 amino acids long. The CDR3 spells CASSRPGTGSEQYF. DNA of the CDR3: TGTGCCAGCAGTCGTCCGGGGACAGGGTCCGAGCAGTACTTC.